This T cell receptor beta chain is from a study of cytomegalovirus exposure and HLA in healthy donors. The length of the CDR3 is 15 residues. The V end lost 4 bases, the J end lost 7 bases, and 16 bases lay between the germline ends. CDR1 and CDR2 from the germline V gene are MNHNY and SVGAGI (reference sequence). A multiplex PCR was run with 60 Vbeta primers and 13 Jbeta primers. Data came from immunoSEQ multiplex PCR; TCRdb stores just in-frame clones and leaves some out. The sample holds tens of thousands of clones; about 70% are singletons and the top ten take around 8.4%. Sequences were obtained from PBMCs. The chain combines TRBV6-6 with TRBJ1-4; D gene ambiguous. This receptor was obtained from a man in his fifties or sixties in good health and CMV-seronegative. CDR3 DNA: TGTGCCAGCAGTTTCGCCCCGGGAGAGGGTGAAAAACTGTTTTTT. As protein: CASSFAPGEGEKLFF.